The entry that follows covers one TCR beta chain sequence. No antigen is known for it. Base qualities are missing; no much larger clone stands one base away. The sample comes from a study of blood T cell repertoires in COVID-19 (dated by TCRdb to 2020 to 2022). General notes on the study: Samples covering the acute and convalescent phases of COVID-19 were provided by collaborators in the United States, Italy and Spain. The material from the prospective study consisted of cDNA or gDNA derived from T cells, B-cell-depleted T cells, or PBMCs. The dataset comprised deeply sampled blood TCRbeta repertoires from subjects exposed to, actively infected with, or recovered from COVID-19. The repertoires were made available in a free public database intended to serve as a resource for research on the immune response to SARS-CoV-2. Samples were obtained from the ongoing ImmuneRACE study (first 160 participants) and from approximately 1,200 subjects provided by 6 global collaborators. A de-identified subject ID, COVID-19 status, age in years and sex were almost always included in the sample metadata. HLA class I and class II types, where available, came from metadata supplied by the sample provider rather than from assay-based typing.

Participants in the prospective study were enrolled through a virtual design, were aged roughly 18 to 100 years, and lived in 20 to 30 United States geographic areas. Cohort assignment in the prospective study relied on participant-reported clinical history from a screening survey and a study questionnaire. For ImmuneRACE Cohort 3, a participant was defined as recovered based on two consecutive negative NP/OP PCR tests, clearance by a healthcare professional, or resolution of symptoms. Each participant in the prospective study had whole blood, serum and a nasopharyngeal or oropharyngeal swab collected by mobile phlebotomists. Prospective study participants could optionally give additional blood draws and questionnaires over a roughly two-month period. Before DNA extraction, blood samples from the prospective study were shipped at room temperature or frozen. The immunoSEQ Assay, a bias-controlled multiplex PCR, was used to amplify TCRbeta CDR3 regions from genomic DNA. The study's own analysis went as follows. Within the assay, amplification of reference gene primers was used to estimate how many nucleated cells each sample contained. To quantify the absolute abundance of each unique TCRbeta CDR3 rearrangement, sequence reads were collapsed and filtered. Productive Simpson clonality was computed per sample as the square root of Simpson's diversity index over productive rearrangements. TCRdb limited this immuneACCESS table to in-frame rearrangements with V and J called. A share of clones is missing; checked studies link under half to unresolved V genes, and the rest is unexplained. For V, J and clone size, that table is used; D and trimming come from the DNA. This sample gives 250,000 or so clones in total; 80% to 90% of them show up just once. Over 1.5% of the sample comes from the top ten.

The paper's findings and limits, for the study overall: Clinical and demographic metadata were provided uncurated, with the amount varying by source and participant.

Based on the germline V gene, the CDR1 and CDR2 sequences are SGDLS and YYNGEE. The CDR3 holds 16 amino acids from the cysteine to the phenylalanine. The CDR3 DNA has 48 bases and is translated from base 1. V and J are trimmed by 0 bases and 4 bases, and the gene matches miss 6 bases of the junction. The sequenced sample consisted of PBMCs or T cells enriched from blood (not recorded which). This sequence uses TRBV9 and TRBJ1-3; 8 junctional bases match TRBD1. This receptor was taken from a woman aged 45-65 years who had recovered from COVID-19. The nucleotide sequence reads as follows: TGTGCCAGCAGCGTAGAGACAGGGGTTTCAGGAAACACCATATATTTT. Its translation is CASSVETGVSGNTIYF.